The T cell receptor (beta chain) under discussion was sequenced for a study of siplizumab effects on memory and regulatory T cells (dated by TCRdb to the late 2010s). The study in broad terms: The effect of the anti-CD2 antibody siplizumab on alloreactive T-cell subsets was examined in allogeneic mixed lymphocyte reactions constructed from human PBMCs.

Sorted unstimulated T cells and proliferating T cells recovered from mixed lymphocyte reactions were subjected to TCRbeta CDR3 sequencing. Fresh whole blood from roughly ten HLA-typed healthy donors was used to isolate PBMCs. CDR1 and CDR2 are read off the germline V gene (reference sequence) as SEHNR and FQNEAQ. The CDR3 covers 15 residues, taking in both the cysteine and the phenylalanine. The only DNA kept is the CDR3, 45 bases in frame from the first base. Germline trimming: 3 bases from V, 7 bases from J; junction bases outside gene matches: 9. Comment on this clone: This clone's antigen is unknown. No base-level quality is on record; no much larger clone is a single base apart.

The library relied on the immunoSEQ multiplex PCR assay. The deep sequencing platform assayed around 94,000 TCR templates per sample. Genomic DNA extracted from sorted T cells was the material used for TCRbeta CDR3 sequencing. As for the authors' bioinformatics: The R programming language was used for clonal analysis of the TCRbeta CDR3 data. Unstimulated samples were compared with post-reaction CFSE-low samples to define alloreactive CD4+ and CD8+ clones. Regulatory or non-regulatory origin was assigned to alloreactive CD4+ clones by matching of sequences to sorted unstimulated Treg and non-Treg repertoires. Entries here come from immuneACCESS through TCRdb and include only in-frame sequences with V and J called. Some clones fail to appear in such tables; in the studies checked, an unresolved V gene covers under half of the shortfall, and the cause of the remainder is unknown. Clone size and the V and J calls come from that table; the DNA yielded D and trimming. The sample table records about 72,000 clones; 75% to 95% of these occur just once. Jointly, the top ten make up approximately 28% of the sample.

Study-wide findings and limitations: Of the alloreactive CD4+ clones that could be mapped, the Treg-derived share averaged roughly 69% with siplizumab compared with roughly 27% in control reactions. Whether proliferating Tregs from siplizumab cultures actually had suppressive function was not functionally confirmed. Because sequences at frequencies below about 10^-5 were poorly captured, only a minor fraction of alloreactive clones could be mapped back to unstimulated subsets. The cumulative frequency of alloreactive sequences that could be traced back to unstimulated CD4+ memory T cells was significantly reduced by siplizumab. Compared with memory T cells, unstimulated naive T cells appeared more diverse, and naive cells seemed to make a substantial contribution to the alloresponse. About 80-97% of proliferating CD4+ or CD8+ clones could not be given a naive or memory phenotype.

The sequence links TRBV7-9 to TRBJ2-7, and 10 junction bases match TRBD2. The specimen sequenced was CD8+ T cells sorted from blood. The sequence was obtained from a human donor in good health. The CDR3 protein: CASSFVAGGPVEQYF. The bases are TGTGCCAGCAGCTTCGTAGCGGGAGGTCCCGTGGAGCAGTACTTC. With all but the CDR3 taken from the reference TRBV7-9 and TRBJ2-7 genes, the full variable domain is: DTGVSQNPRHKITKRGQNVTFRCDPISEHNRLYWYRQTLGQGPEFLTYFQNEAQLEKSRLLSDRFSAERPKGSFSTLEIQRTEQGDSAMYLCASSFVAGGPVEQYFGPGTRLTVT.